One and the same sample provided the 18 T cell receptor beta chains below, sequenced in a study of T cell clonotyping in hematopoietic cell transplantation. Here immunoSEQ multiplex PCR was the method, and the copy in TCRdb shows in-frame clones only, minus some. The sample yields approximately 6,100 clones, roughly 32% seen once. Here the sequenced sample was peripheral blood mononuclear cells, taken 30 days after allogeneic stem cell transplant. These receptors were obtained from a female patient aged 50-60 years who had an allogeneic stem cell transplant from an unrelated donor, so the T cells may come from the graft donor. Some clones in this sample may be carry-over from other donors' samples.

This chain connects TRBV25-1 to TRBJ2-7; D not certain. CDR1 and CDR2 (germline): MGHDK, SYGVNS. This CDR3 spans 12 amino acids. Trimming pared 8 bases from V and 0 bases from J, leaving 8 bases between. CDR3 region: CASLSSSYEQYF. For the CDR3, the DNA is TGTGCCAGCCTTAGTAGCTCCTACGAGCAGTACTTC.

This clone appeared a few times. The chain links TRBV6-1 to TRBJ2-7; 9 positions agree with TRBD2. This CDR3 comprises 15 residues. The germline V gene encodes CDR1 MNHNS and CDR2 SASEGT. The trim removed 0 bases at V and 0 bases at J, leaving 0 bases unmatched. The CDR3 is CASSEASGSSYEQYF. The DNA for the CDR3 is TGTGCCAGCAGTGAAGCTAGCGGGAGCTCCTACGAGCAGTACTTC.

This chain joins TRBV23-1 and TRBJ2-5, with D unclear. TRBV23-1 is an ORF, with its function uncertain. This CDR3 region has 16 residues. V was cut by 0 bases and J by 4 bases, with 15 bases left in between. The DNA for the CDR3 is TGCGCCAGCAGTCAATCCTCGTTGGGTGGTGGAGAGACCCAGTACTTC. It encodes CASSQSSLGGGETQYF.

The rearrangement uses TRBV25-1 and TRBJ2-7, with TRBD2 matching 11 bases. V trimming: 4 bases; J trimming: 6 bases; junction bases outside the gene matches: 14. Per germline, CDR1 MGHDK and CDR2 SYGVNS. The CDR3 extends over 17 amino acids. The CDR3 nucleotides are TGTGCCAGCAGTGCCCTCACTAGCGGGAGATCTTTGGGCGAGCAGTACTTC. It yields the protein CASSALTSGRSLGEQYF.

This clone has just a few counts. This chain links TRBV6-1 with TRBJ2-7; D remains ambiguous. Germline assignment: CDR1 MNHNS and CDR2 SASEGT. Trimming took 3 bases from V and 7 from J, leaving 13 bases between them. This CDR3 region has 13 residues. The DNA of the CDR3 is TGTGCCAGCAGTGACTCTTGGGTTCGGGAGCAGTACTTC. This encodes CASSDSWVREQYF.

The rearrangement uses TRBV5-6 and TRBJ2-7, with 8 bases matching TRBD1. Germline CDR1 SGHDT, CDR2 YYEEEE. The V segment lost 4 bases and the J segment 2 bases; nucleotides outside the gene matches: 5. The CDR3 is 14 residues long. DNA for the CDR3: TGTGCCAGCAGCAAAGGACAGGGCACCTACGAGCAGTACTTC. Its translation is CASSKGQGTYEQYF.

The CDR3 spells CAWGHDSRNTIYF. The CDR3 DNA reads TGTGCCTGGGGACATGACAGCCGAAACACCATATATTTT. V is TRBV30 and J is TRBJ1-3; a possible D gene is TRBD1 (5 bases). The germline gives CDR1 GTSNPN, CDR2 SVGIG (reference sequence). Trimming removed 5 bases from V and 5 bases from J, with 13 bases in between. CDR3 size: 13 residues.

This clone was seen just once. The genes are TRBV30 and TRBJ2-1; 9 bases line up with TRBD1. The ends lost 5 bases at V and 4 bases at J; junction bases unmatched: 9. The CDR3 spans 15 residues. Germline values: CDR1 GTSNPN, CDR2 SVGIG (reference sequence). This chain's CDR3 is CAWSSGTGRYNEQFF. The CDR3 DNA reads TGTGCCTGGTCCTCCGGGACAGGGAGATACAATGAGCAGTTCTTC. The full variable domain, with the rest looked up from reference TRBV30 and TRBJ2-1, is SQTIHQWPATLVQPVGSPLSLECTVEGTSNPNLYWYRQAAGRGLQLLFYSVGIGQISSEVPQNLSASRPQDRQFILSSKKLLLSDSGFYLCAWSSGTGRYNEQFFGPGTRLTVL.

By its share, this clone is medium-sized (0.01 to 0.1%). The V call is TRBV27, the J call TRBJ2-7; TRBD2 is a possible D gene (6 bases). The CDR3 extends over 13 amino acids. Germline CDR1 is MNHEY and CDR2 is SMNVEV (reference sequence). Trimming shortened V by 5 bases and J by 7 bases, and 15 bases separated the two germline ends. CDR3 residues: CASSPTVAGEQYF. DNA for the CDR3: TGTGCCAGCAGTCCGACGGTGGCGGGAGAGCAGTACTTC.

The sample holds a few counts of this clone. The chain is built from TRBV7-9 and TRBJ1-2; D perhaps matches TRBD1 (6 bases). This CDR3 contains 14 residues. Between the trimmed V and J ends, which lost 2 bases and 4 bases, there was a span of 11 bases. The germline V gene has CDR1 SEHNR and CDR2 FQNEAQ (reference sequence). The CDR3 nucleotides read TGTGCCAGCAGCTTAATGGGGGCCCCCTATGGCTACACCTTC. Its protein product is CASSLMGAPYGYTF. Complete variable domain (other parts from reference TRBV7-9 and TRBJ1-2): DTGVSQNPRHKITKRGQNVTFRCDPISEHNRLYWYRQTLGQGPEFLTYFQNEAQLEKSRLLSDRFSAERPKGSFSTLEIQRTEQGDSAMYLCASSLMGAPYGYTFGSGTRLTVV.

DNA for the CDR3: TGTGCCTGGAGGGGCCAGGGGCCCTACGAGCAGTACTTC. Translating it yields CAWRGQGPYEQYF. The genes are TRBV30 and TRBJ2-7, with a weak D call TRBD1 (6 bases). The ends were cut back, 3 bases at V and 2 bases at J, with 11 bases in the middle. From germline, CDR1 is GTSNPN and CDR2 SVGIG (reference sequence). This CDR3 has 13 amino acids.

A few counts support this clone. The genes are TRBV7-8 and TRBJ2-3, with D possibly TRBD2 on 6 matching bases. V was cut by 3 bases and J by 2 bases, with 9 bases left in between. The CDR3 contains 14 residues. Germline assignment: CDR1 SGHVS and CDR2 FQNEAQ. CDR3 in amino acids: CASSFSGPTDTQYF. In DNA form, the CDR3 reads TGTGCCAGCAGCTTTAGCGGACCCACAGATACGCAGTATTTT.

The CDR3: CASSPQRLADYEQYF. For the CDR3, the DNA is TGTGCCAGCAGTCCCCAGAGGTTAGCGGATTACGAGCAGTACTTC. The chain links TRBV28 to TRBJ2-7, with D perhaps TRBD2 (6 bases). Trimming took off 5 bases at V and 4 bases at J, with 18 bases between the two ends. This CDR3 has 15 amino acids. Germline CDR1 MDHEN, CDR2 SYDVKM.

The CDR3 reads CASSEFREGTGELFF. The CDR3 nucleotides are TGTGCCAGCAGTGAATTCAGGGAGGGCACCGGGGAGCTGTTTTTT. The chain carries TRBV25-1 and TRBJ2-2, with 7 positions matching TRBD2. CDR3 size: 15 residues. The trim removed 1 base at V and 4 bases at J, leaving 3 bases unmatched. Germline CDR1 MGHDK, CDR2 SYGVNS.

By share of the sample, this clone is medium-sized. The J gene is TRBJ1-2, the V gene TRBV6-5; D ambiguous. Trimming cost V 8 bases and J 4 bases, with 17 bases left between them. This CDR3 is 14 amino acids long. CDR1 is MNHEY, CDR2 SVGAGI, per germline. The CDR3 DNA reads TGTGCCAGCGCGTTGGGGAGGTCCGCCTATGGCTACACCTTC. It encodes CASALGRSAYGYTF.

This clone has only a few counts. This chain uses TRBV30 with TRBJ2-7; D assignment may be TRBD1 or TRBD2 (5 bases each). Trimming took 3 bases from V and 2 from J, leaving 14 bases between them. The CDR3 extends over 14 amino acids. The germline V gene has CDR1 GTSNPN and CDR2 SVGIG (reference sequence). The DNA of the CDR3 is TGTGCCTGGAGGGGGACCCCAGGTACCTACGAGCAGTACTTC. Translating gives CAWRGTPGTYEQYF.

The chain carries TRBV30 and TRBJ2-1; D is unresolved. V gave up 2 bases and J gave up 10 bases, with 9 bases separating them. Germline values: CDR1 GTSNPN, CDR2 SVGIG (reference sequence). The CDR3 contains 11 residues. The CDR3 DNA follows: TGTGCCTGGAGTAAGTCACTCGAGCAGTTCTTC. This codes for CAWSKSLEQFF.

This clone was seen only a few times. In this CDR3 the conserved last residue, phenylalanine or tryptophan, is missing, so a read error is likely. The rearrangement joins TRBV25-1 to TRBJ1-6, with 9 bases fitting TRBD1. The germline CDR1 and CDR2 sequences are MGHDK and SYGVNS. Germline trimming cut 8 bases from V and 5 bases from J; bases unmatched to any gene: 4. The CDR3 runs 14 residues. CDR3: CASSWDRDNSPLHL. The CDR3 DNA follows: TGTGCCAGCTCTTGGGACAGGGATAATTCACCCCTCCACCTT.